This T cell receptor beta chain was found in a study of identical twins. The study, taken as a whole, reports: Cross-sectional statistical analysis was relied on for the conclusions, without the same donors being followed. Memory repertoires showed no such pattern, whereas abundant cord blood beta clonotypes carried fewer insertions. Twins' excess sharing was less marked for out-of-frame beta sequences. For monozygotic twins, models underestimated out-of-frame TCR alpha sharing.

CDR3 length: 12 amino acids. Germline V lookup: CDR1 SQVTM, CDR2 ANQGSEA. Trimming pared 0 bases from V and 4 bases from J, leaving 6 bases between. As for this clonotype: What it binds is not known.

TCRdb processed the 5' RACE reads anew with MiXCR; each CDR3 protein has one entry. The table includes 300,000 to 400,000 distinct CDR3 sequences, around 9% detected once. Sequencing input: naive T cells sorted from blood. The sequence came from a woman between 50 and 59 years old in good health. The chain joins TRBV29-1 to TRBJ1-2; a weak D match, TRBD1 (5 bases). DNA for the CDR3: TGCAGCGTTGAAGACAGGGTCTATGGCTACACCTTC. Its translation is CSVEDRVYGYTF.